The T cell receptor beta chain described here comes from a study of graft-versus-host responses after intestinal transplantation (dated by TCRdb to about 2021). Regarding the study in general: Multivisceral, liver-intestinal, or isolated intestinal transplants were received by the recipients. Every recipient was given anti-thymocyte globulin induction, then maintenance tacrolimus and steroids for 2 to 4 years. After intestinal transplantation, graft-versus-host and host-versus-graft alloreactive T cell clones were followed in the graft, circulation and bone marrow using bulk TCR-beta CDR3 sequencing. Alloreactive clones were identified by sequencing pre-transplant mixed lymphocyte reaction products and comparing them with unstimulated pre-transplant donor and recipient T cells. The cohort enrolled some 24 intestinal transplant recipients, one of whom was a retransplant, and a few patients without pretransplant specimens were excluded. A peak of at least 4% donor T cells among recipient peripheral blood mononuclear cells was the definition used for donor T cell macrochimerism. Rather than being sequenced by the commercial service, samples from a few later patients were sequenced in-house on an Illumina MiSeq and processed with MiXCR. Points the paper makes about the study in general: High GvH to HvG T cell clonal ratios were observed in the allografts of patients with donor T cell macrochimerism. Early after transplant, peak levels of circulating GvH clones were found to be associated with declines in HvG clones. GvH clones were detected in recipient bone marrow, and some of these GvH clones were observed earlier in ileal mucosa or blood, consistent with an intestinal mucosal origin. Conclusions were limited by the relatively low number and heterogeneity of intestinal transplant patients.

The library was prepared using the immunoSEQ multiplex PCR assay. For most patients, genomic DNA was isolated with the Qiagen DNeasy Blood and Tissue Kit and sent frozen to Adaptive Biotechnologies for TCR sequencing. High-throughput TCR-beta CDR3 sequencing of genomic DNA from most patients was performed by Adaptive Biotechnologies. The authors' analysis ran thus. Adaptive's ImmunoSEQ software supplied the TCR sequencing data for 15 to 20 patients, while MiXCR and VDJtools were used to process a few other patients. CD4 versus CD8 sorting errors were corrected by removing sequences found in both subsets at a frequency ratio below 5:1. Because the origin of CDR3 nucleotide sequences shared between donor and recipient could not be assigned, those sequences were removed. To count as alloreactive, a clone needed at least 2-fold expansion over unstimulated cells and a minimum CFSE-low frequency of 0.002% (template counts) or 0.001% (read counts). Clones detected in sequenced pre-transplant spleen, lymph node, or MLR CFSE-low populations of the donor or recipient were defined as mappable. The cumulative frequency of alloreactive clones was calculated as a percentage of all sequences, weighted by copy number. In TCRdb, the immuneACCESS table is reduced to in-frame sequences with V and J assigned. These tables do not hold every clone; where another copy was compared, an unresolved V gene accounts for under half, and the others remain unexplained. For V, J and clone size, that table is used; D and trimming come from the DNA. This sample holds some 70,000 clones; more than 75% were observed only once. More than 7% of the sample lies in the top ten.

Per the publication, the time point label means: cells obtained before transplantation from donor or recipient. CD3+CD4+ and CD3+CD8+ populations were FACS-sorted from unstimulated pre-transplant donor and recipient cells taken from spleen or lymph nodes. The CDR3 measures 13 amino acids from cysteine to phenylalanine. Only CDR3 DNA remains: 39 bases, in frame from the first base. Taken from the germline V gene (reference sequence), the CDR1 and CDR2 loops are MNHNY and SVGAGI. V loses 6 bases of germline sequence and J loses 4 bases, and the interval between the two ends is 12 bases. In its sample, this clone was seen a few times. Its antigen remains unidentified. One base away there is no much larger clone; base qualities are not given.

This specimen consisted of unstimulated CD8+ T cells sorted from spleen or lymph node cells, obtained before transplant. The source of this sequence is a human donor who was the organ donor for an intestinal transplant. This chain is built from TRBV6-6 and TRBJ1-2, with a weak D call of TRBD1 (6 bases match). The CDR3 here reads CASRSGQIYGYTF. The base sequence is TGTGCCAGCAGGTCAGGACAGATCTATGGCTACACCTTC.